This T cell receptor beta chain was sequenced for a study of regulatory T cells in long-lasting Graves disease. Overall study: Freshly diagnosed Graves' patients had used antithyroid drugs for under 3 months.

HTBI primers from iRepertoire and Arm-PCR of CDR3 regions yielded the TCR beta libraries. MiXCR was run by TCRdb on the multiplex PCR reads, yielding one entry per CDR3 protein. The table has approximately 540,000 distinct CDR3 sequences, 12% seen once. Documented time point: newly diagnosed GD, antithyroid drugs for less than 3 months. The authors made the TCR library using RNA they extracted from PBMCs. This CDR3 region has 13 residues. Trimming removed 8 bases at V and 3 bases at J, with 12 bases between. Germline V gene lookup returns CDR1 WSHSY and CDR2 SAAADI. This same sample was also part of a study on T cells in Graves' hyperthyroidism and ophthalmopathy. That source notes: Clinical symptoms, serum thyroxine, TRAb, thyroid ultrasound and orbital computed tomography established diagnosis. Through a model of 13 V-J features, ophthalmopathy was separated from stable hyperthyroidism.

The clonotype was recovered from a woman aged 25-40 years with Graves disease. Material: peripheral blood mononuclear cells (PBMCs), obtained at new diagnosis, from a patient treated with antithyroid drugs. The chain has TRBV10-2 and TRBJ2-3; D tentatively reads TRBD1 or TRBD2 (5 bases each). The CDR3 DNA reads TGCGCCAGCCGGGGCCCAGAAACAGATACGCAGTATTTT. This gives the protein CASRGPETDTQYF.